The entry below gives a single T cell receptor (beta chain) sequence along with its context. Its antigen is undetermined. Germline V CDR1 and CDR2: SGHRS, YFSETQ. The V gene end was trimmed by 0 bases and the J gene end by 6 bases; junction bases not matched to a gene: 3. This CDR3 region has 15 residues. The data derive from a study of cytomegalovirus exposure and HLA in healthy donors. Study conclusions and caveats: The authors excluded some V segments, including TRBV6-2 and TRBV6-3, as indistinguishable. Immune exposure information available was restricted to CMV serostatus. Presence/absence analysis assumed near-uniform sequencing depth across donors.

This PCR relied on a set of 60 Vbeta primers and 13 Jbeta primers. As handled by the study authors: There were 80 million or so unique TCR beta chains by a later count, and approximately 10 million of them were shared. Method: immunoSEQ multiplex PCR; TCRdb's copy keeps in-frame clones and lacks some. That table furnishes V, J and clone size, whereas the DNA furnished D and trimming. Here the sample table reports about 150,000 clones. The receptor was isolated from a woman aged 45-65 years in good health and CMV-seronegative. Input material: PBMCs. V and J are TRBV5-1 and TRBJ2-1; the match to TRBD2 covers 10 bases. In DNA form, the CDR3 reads TGCGCCAGCAGCTTGGATAGCGGGGGGTTCAATGAGCAGTTCTTC. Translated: CASSLDSGGFNEQFF. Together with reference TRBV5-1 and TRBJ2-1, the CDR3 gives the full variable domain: KAGVTQTPRYLIKTRGQQVTLSCSPISGHRSVSWYQQTPGQGLQFLFEYFSETQRNKGNFPGRFSGRQFSNSRSEMNVSTLELGDSALYLCASSLDSGGFNEQFFGPGTRLTVL.